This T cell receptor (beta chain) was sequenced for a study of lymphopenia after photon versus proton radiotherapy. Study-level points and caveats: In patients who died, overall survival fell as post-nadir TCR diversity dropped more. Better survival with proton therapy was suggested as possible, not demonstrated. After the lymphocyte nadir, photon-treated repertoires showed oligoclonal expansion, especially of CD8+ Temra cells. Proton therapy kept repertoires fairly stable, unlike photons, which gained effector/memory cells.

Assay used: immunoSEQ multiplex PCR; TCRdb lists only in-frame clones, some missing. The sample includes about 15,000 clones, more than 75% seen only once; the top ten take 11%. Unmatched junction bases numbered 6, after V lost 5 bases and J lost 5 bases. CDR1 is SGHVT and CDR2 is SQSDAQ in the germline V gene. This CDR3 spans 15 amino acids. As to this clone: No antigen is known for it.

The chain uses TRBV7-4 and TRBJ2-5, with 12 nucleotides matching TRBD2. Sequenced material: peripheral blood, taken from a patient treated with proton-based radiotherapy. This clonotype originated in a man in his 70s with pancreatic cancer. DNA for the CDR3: TGTGCCAGCAGCGTAACTAGCGGGGGGAAGGAGACCCAGTACTTC. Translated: CASSVTSGGKETQYF.